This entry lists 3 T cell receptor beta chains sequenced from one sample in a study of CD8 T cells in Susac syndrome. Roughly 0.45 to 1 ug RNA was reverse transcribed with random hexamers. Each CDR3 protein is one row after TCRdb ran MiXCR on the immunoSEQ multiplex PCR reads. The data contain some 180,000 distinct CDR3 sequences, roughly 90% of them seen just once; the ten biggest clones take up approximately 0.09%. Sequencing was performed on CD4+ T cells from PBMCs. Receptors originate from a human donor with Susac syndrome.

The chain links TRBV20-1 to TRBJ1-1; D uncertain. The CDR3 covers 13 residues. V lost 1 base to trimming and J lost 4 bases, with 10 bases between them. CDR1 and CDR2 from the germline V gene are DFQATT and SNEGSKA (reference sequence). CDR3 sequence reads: CSARGGPTTEAFF. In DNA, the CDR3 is TGCAGTGCTAGAGGCGGGCCGACCACTGAAGCTTTCTTT.

The CDR3 reads CASSQDPGLFYGYTF. The CDR3 nucleotides read TGCGCCAGCAGCCAAGATCCCGGCCTCTTTTATGGCTACACCTTC. The chain is built from TRBV4-1 and TRBJ1-2, with no clear D. The CDR3 covers 15 residues. V dropped 0 bases and J dropped 5 bases, with 13 bases sitting between them. Germline loops: CDR1 MGHRA, CDR2 YSYEKL.

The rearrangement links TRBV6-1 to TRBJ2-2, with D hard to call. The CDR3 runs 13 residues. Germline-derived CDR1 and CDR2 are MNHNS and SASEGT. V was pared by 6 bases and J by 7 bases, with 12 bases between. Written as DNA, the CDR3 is TGTGCCAGCAGAAACACGGGTAGCGGGGAGCTGTTTTTT. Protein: CASRNTGSGELFF.